A selection of T cell receptor beta chains follows, all from one sample in a study of cytomegalovirus exposure and HLA in healthy donors. Sequenced by immunoSEQ multiplex PCR; TCRdb stores in-frame clones only, minus some. The sample carries fewer than 130,000 clones, approximately 80% recorded once. The sample consisted of PBMCs. These receptors came from a man aged 25-45 years in good health and CMV-seropositive. CDR3s include the opening cysteine and the closing phenylalanine or tryptophan. D genes are given only for firm matches. Expanded clones are given a class, and other clones once, few, many or no size at all.

V gene	D gene	J gene	clone size	CDR3 protein	CDR3 DNA
TRBV4-3	TRBD1	TRBJ1-2	-	CASSQEPQGEGNYGYTF	TGCGCCAGCAGCCAAGAGCCACAGGGGGAAGGAAACTATGGCTACACCTTC
TRBV5-6	-	TRBJ2-1	-	CASSLVSGVLNEQFF	TGTGCCAGCAGCTTGGTTTCGGGGGTCCTAAATGAGCAGTTCTTC
TRBV11-2	TRBD2	TRBJ2-7	-	CASSVVGGVNYEQYF	TGTGCCAGCAGCGTAGTCGGGGGGGTAAACTACGAGCAGTACTTC
TRBV6-6	TRBD1	TRBJ1-6	-	CASTETGTVNSPLHF	TGTGCCAGCACCGAGACCGGGACAGTTAATTCACCCCTCCACTTT
TRBV25-1	TRBD1	TRBJ2-7	-	CASSEYRDRGGITYEQYF	TGTGCCAGCAGTGAATATCGGGACAGGGGAGGGATCACCTACGAGCAGTACTTC
TRBV6-6	-	TRBJ2-7	-	CASSRRGSYEQYF	TGTGCCAGCAGTCGCCGGGGGTCCTACGAGCAGTACTTC
TRBV30	TRBD1	TRBJ1-2	-	CAWSRGANYGYTF	TGTGCCTGGAGCAGGGGGGCTAACTATGGCTACACCTTC
TRBV2	TRBD2	TRBJ2-5	-	CAGTSGSQETQYF	TGTGCCGGGACTAGCGGGTCTCAAGAGACCCAGTACTTC
TRBV7-9	TRBD1	TRBJ2-4	-	CASGGWGQGDSDIQYF	TGTGCCAGCGGGGGGTGGGGACAGGGAGATTCGGACATTCAGTACTTC
TRBV9	-	TRBJ2-2	-	CASSVGVGGAPGAGELFF	TGTGCCAGCAGCGTAGGAGTTGGGGGGGCACCTGGGGCCGGGGAGCTGTTTTTT
TRBV4-3	-	TRBJ1-1	-	CASSQDRKVQENTEAFF	TGCGCCAGCAGCCAAGATCGTAAGGTACAGGAGAACACTGAAGCTTTCTTT
TRBV4-3	-	TRBJ2-4	-	CASSLSWGDIQYF	TGCGCCAGCAGCCTTTCGTGGGGGGACATTCAGTACTTC
TRBV5-1	-	TRBJ2-3	-	CASSLAGSRTDTQYF	TGCGCCAGCAGCTTGGCAGGCAGCCGCACAGATACGCAGTATTTT
TRBV27	TRBD1	TRBJ1-1	once	CASRPRQGAETEAFF	TGTGCCAGCAGGCCCCGACAGGGGGCTGAAACTGAAGCTTTCTTT
TRBV7-8	TRBD2	TRBJ2-5	-	CASSLLAGGPGQETQYF	TGTGCCAGCAGCTTACTAGCGGGGGGTCCGGGCCAAGAGACCCAGTACTTC
TRBV11-2	TRBD2	TRBJ2-5	-	CASSLLTGTMGQETQYF	TGTGCCAGCAGCTTGTTAACCGGGACTATGGGTCAAGAGACCCAGTACTTC
TRBV5-1	-	TRBJ1-4	-	CASSPGTPINEKLFF	TGCGCCAGCAGCCCAGGGACACCAATTAATGAAAAACTGTTTTTT
TRBV11-2	TRBD1	TRBJ1-2	-	CASSLDFGQGPRGYGYTF	TGTGCCAGCAGCTTAGACTTCGGACAGGGGCCCCGTGGCTATGGCTACACCTTC
TRBV9	TRBD1	TRBJ2-3	few	CASSERGDRDTDTQYF	TGTGCCAGCAGCGAGAGGGGAGACAGGGACACAGATACGCAGTATTTT
TRBV5-1	TRBD1	TRBJ2-2	-	CASSSGTGGIGELFF	TGCGCCAGCAGCTCAGGGACAGGGGGCATCGGGGAGCTGTTTTTT
TRBV11-3	-	TRBJ2-7	-	CASSRPQYAADEQYF	TGTGCCAGCAGCCGACCCCAGTACGCGGCCGACGAGCAGTACTTC
TRBV19	TRBD1	TRBJ1-6	-	CASSTDRALGGSYNSPLHF	TGTGCCAGTAGTACGGACAGGGCCTTGGGAGGCTCCTATAATTCACCCCTCCACTTT
TRBV21-1	-	TRBJ1-4	few	CASSKTQGAVEKLFF	TGTGCCAGCAGCAAGACACAGGGGGCTGTTGAAAAACTGTTTTTT
TRBV9	TRBD1	TRBJ2-3	few	CASSRTDTGAADTQYF	TGTGCCAGCAGCCGGACAGATACAGGGGCAGCAGATACGCAGTATTTT
TRBV6-1	TRBD1	TRBJ1-4	-	CASISAGTDNEKLFF	TGTGCCAGCATCTCGGCCGGGACAGATAATGAAAAACTGTTTTTT
TRBV5-1	TRBD1	TRBJ1-1	few	CASSFPRGDAEAFF	TGCGCCAGCAGCTTTCCCAGGGGGGATGCTGAAGCTTTCTTT
TRBV7-8	-	TRBJ1-1	-	CASSSTIPVPGPNTEAFF	TGTGCCAGCAGCTCCACCATTCCAGTGCCAGGGCCTAACACTGAAGCTTTCTTT
TRBV12-1	-	TRBJ2-5	-	CASSFGGPETQYF	TGTGCCAGCAGCTTTGGGGGGCCGGAGACCCAGTACTTC
TRBV7-8	TRBD1	TRBJ1-2	-	CASSLVGQATGGYTF	TGTGCCAGCAGCTTAGTGGGACAGGCCACCGGTGGCTACACCTTC
TRBV5-4	-	TRBJ2-5	-	CASSLDGGLRETQYF	TGTGCCAGCAGCCTGGACGGGGGACTGCGAGAGACCCAGTACTTC
TRBV7-9	TRBD2	TRBJ2-3	-	CASRSSGGAEDTQYF	TGTGCCAGCAGGTCTAGCGGGGGGGCTGAAGATACGCAGTATTTT
TRBV19	-	TRBJ1-1	-	CASTLLKGSKTEAFF	TGTGCCAGTACCCTCCTGAAGGGGTCGAAAACTGAAGCTTTCTTT
TRBV19	-	TRBJ2-7	-	CASRGQGEQYF	TGTGCCAGTAGGGGCCAGGGCGAGCAGTACTTC
TRBV7-9	-	TRBJ1-3	few	CASSFGDSGNTIYF	TGTGCCAGCAGCTTCGGGGACTCTGGAAACACCATATATTTT
TRBV4-1	-	TRBJ1-4	-	CASSHERTAEDEKLFF	TGCGCCAGCAGCCATGAACGGACAGCCGAGGATGAAAAACTGTTTTTT
TRBV4-1	TRBD2	TRBJ2-7	many	CASSQFLLGLAGDQDEQYF	TGCGCCAGCAGCCAATTCCTCCTAGGACTAGCGGGGGATCAGGACGAGCAGTACTTC
TRBV19	-	TRBJ1-2	-	CASSNSWASGYTF	TGTGCCAGTAGTAATTCTTGGGCGAGCGGCTACACCTTC
TRBV5-1	TRBD2	TRBJ2-3	-	CASSLSGGGATDTQYF	TGCGCCAGCAGCTTGTCCGGCGGGGGGGCCACAGATACGCAGTATTTT
TRBV30	TRBD1	TRBJ1-2	-	CAWNPGQGPNYGYTF	TGTGCCTGGAACCCGGGACAGGGACCAAACTATGGCTACACCTTC
TRBV5-1	-	TRBJ2-7	-	CASSPGLGVEQYF	TGCGCCAGCAGCCCTGGTTTGGGCGTCGAGCAGTACTTC
TRBV27	TRBD1	TRBJ2-6	-	CASSEGQRNSGANVLTF	TGTGCCAGCAGTGAGGGACAGCGCAACTCTGGGGCCAACGTCCTGACTTTC
TRBV5-1	TRBD1	TRBJ2-7	-	CASSPTGQGFHEQYF	TGCGCCAGCAGCCCTACGGGACAGGGTTTCCACGAGCAGTACTTC
TRBV4-2	-	TRBJ2-1	-	CASSQAAGLDYNEQFF	TGTGCCAGCAGCCAAGCCGCAGGCCTGGATTACAATGAGCAGTTCTTC
TRBV6-1	-	TRBJ1-5	-	CASSVRGNQPQHF	TGTGCCAGCAGTGTCAGGGGCAATCAGCCCCAGCATTTT
TRBV21-1	-	TRBJ2-2	-	CASSKVGAGGNTGELFF	TGTGCCAGCAGCAAAGTCGGGGCAGGGGGAAACACCGGGGAGCTGTTTTTT
TRBV2	TRBD2	TRBJ2-1	-	CASTGTRESNEQFF	TGTGCCAGTACCGGGACTAGGGAGAGCAATGAGCAGTTCTTC